Sequencing of this T cell receptor (beta chain) was carried out in a study of memory CD4+ T cells and cytomegalovirus serostatus. Study observations and caveats: CD4+ memory repertoires contained about two fifths of the roughly 160 reported CMV TCRbeta sequences.

Assay used: immunoSEQ multiplex PCR; TCRdb lists only in-frame clones, some missing. The sample carries 45,000 to 65,000 clones, about 73% recorded once. A note on this clone: What it recognizes is unknown.

Single viable CD3+CD4+CD8-CD45RO+ cells were sorted as the memory CD4+ T cells. CMV serostatus came from serum IgG against pp150, pp28, p38, p52. Positive selection with CD4 microbeads enriched total CD4+ T cells. The CDR3 has 18 residues. Trimming took 6 bases from V and 3 from J; bases not matched to a gene: 13. CDR1 is KGHSH and CDR2 is LQKENI in the germline V gene. The V gene is TRBV18, the J gene TRBJ2-4; TRBD2 agrees at 11 bases. Sequencing was performed on memory CD4+ T cells from blood. This receptor was taken from an adult in good health and CMV-seronegative. The chain's CDR3 is CASSPLGTSGLSKNIQYF. The CDR3 coding sequence is TGTGCCAGCTCCCCGCTAGGGACTAGCGGATTGAGCAAAAACATTCAGTACTTC.